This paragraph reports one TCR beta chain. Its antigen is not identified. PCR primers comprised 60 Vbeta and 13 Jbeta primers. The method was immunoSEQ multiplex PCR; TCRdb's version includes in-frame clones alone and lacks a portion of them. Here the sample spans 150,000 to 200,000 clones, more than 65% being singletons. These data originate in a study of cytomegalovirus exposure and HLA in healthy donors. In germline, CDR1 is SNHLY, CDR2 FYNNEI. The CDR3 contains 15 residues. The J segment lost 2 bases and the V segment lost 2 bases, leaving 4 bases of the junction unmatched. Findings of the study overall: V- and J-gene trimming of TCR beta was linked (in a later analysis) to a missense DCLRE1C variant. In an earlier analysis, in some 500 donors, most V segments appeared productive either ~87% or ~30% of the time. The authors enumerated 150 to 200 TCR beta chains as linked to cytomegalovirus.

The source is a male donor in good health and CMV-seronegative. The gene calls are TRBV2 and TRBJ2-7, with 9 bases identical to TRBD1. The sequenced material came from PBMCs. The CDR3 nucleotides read TGTGCCAGCAGTGAATCCCGGGACAGGGCCTACGAGCAGTACTTC. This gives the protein CASSESRDRAYEQYF.